One sample yielded the 3 T cell receptor beta chains listed below, sequenced in a study of T cell clonality in common variable immunodeficiency. Repertoires were generated with immunoSEQ multiplex PCR, while TCRdb's copy carries only in-frame clones and drops some. The sample shows about 35,000 clones, none of them appearing just once. Sequencing was carried out using peripheral blood mononuclear cells. All receptors derive from a person between 18 and 69 years old in good health.

This clone was detected many times. The read finishes 3 residues shy of the CDR3 end, and the germline J gene is used to complete it. The rearrangement uses TRBV7-9 and TRBJ1-5; D is perhaps TRBD1 (5 bases). Germline loops: CDR1 SEHNR, CDR2 FQNEAQ (reference sequence). The germline V and J ends were trimmed by 5 bases and 4 bases, with 9 bases remaining between them. The CDR3 loop spans 13 amino acids. CDR3 protein: CASSPGGNQPQHF. CDR3 bases read: TGTGCCAGCAGCCCGGGGGGTAATCAGCCC.

This clone was seen repeatedly, ten times or more. The read comes to an end 3 residues before the CDR3 does, leaving the germline J gene to fill in the end. This chain joins TRBV20-1 and TRBJ2-5; 15 bases are a match to TRBD2. The junction had 12 bases not matched to a gene; V was cut back by 6 bases and J by 4 bases. This CDR3 contains 17 residues. CDR1 and CDR2 from the germline V gene are DFQATT and SNEGSKA (reference sequence). Here the CDR3 reads CSASGPGLAGGLETQYF. The CDR3 bases that were read are TGCAGTGCGTCGGGTCCGGGACTAGCGGGAGGCTTAGAGACC.

At least ten counts were recorded for this clone. The missing CDR3 end, 3 residues past where the read stops, is filled in from the germline J gene. The gene calls are TRBV2 and TRBJ2-3, with D uncertain. V shed 5 bases and J shed 3 bases, with 9 bases lying between them. Germline CDR1 is SNHLY and CDR2 is FYNNEI. The CDR3 has 13 amino acids. CDR3 region: CASSPFYTDTQYF. The covered CDR3 bases are TGTGCCAGCAGTCCTTTTTATACAGATACG.